This TCR beta chain was recorded in a study of PD-1 blockade in classical Hodgkin lymphoma (dated by TCRdb to the early 2020s). Context from the whole study: Nivolumab dosing was 3 mg/kg intravenously every 2 weeks, continuing until either disease progression or unacceptable toxicity. To define a peripheral blood immune signature of response to PD-1 blockade in classical Hodgkin lymphoma, the study combined TCR beta sequencing with CyTOF. What the authors observed across the whole study: Lower diversity was observed in patients in whom nivolumab was started less than 1 year after ASCT, and these patients were excluded from later analyses so that confounding by immune reconstitution would be avoided. Trial patients achieving complete response had baseline diversity similar to newly diagnosed patients, whereas partial responders and progressors had significantly lower diversity. Newly diagnosed patients were reported to have lower baseline TCR diversity than healthy donors, and relapsed/refractory patients were reported to have lower baseline TCR diversity still. The study was limited to a single clinical trial cohort, and causes of repertoire differences, possibly disease activity or prior therapy, remained undefined. CD4+ but not CD8+ TCR diversity rose significantly by C4D1 (p=0.0027 vs p=0.16), most apparent in complete responders (p=0.02).

CDR1 SGHRS and CDR2 YFSETQ were looked up in the germline V gene. Reading from cysteine to phenylalanine, the CDR3 counts 14 amino acids. Solely the CDR3 DNA is kept, with 42 bases framed from the first base. V ends up 4 bases short and J 7 bases short, with an unmatched junction base count of 7. Details on this clone: Its target antigen remains unknown. Per-base quality was not reported, and no clone a single base away is much larger than it.

The Qiagen DNeasy kit was used to extract genomic DNA both from unsorted PBMCs and from the negatively selected CD4+ and CD8+ fractions. Amplification of TCR beta CDR3 regions was done by immunoSEQ multiplex PCR with primers that anneal to V and J segments. A synthetic immune receptor repertoire was used to minimize amplification bias, and any remaining bias was removed computationally after sequencing. As for how the authors treated the data: Custom Python scripts were used to quantify repertoire diversity as the Shannon entropy index. Unsorted, CD4+ and CD8+ repertoires were examined separately, except in combined analyses, for which CD4+ and CD8+ sequences were merged in silico. Clonal expansion was defined as a frequency increase of at least 2-fold after treatment compared with C1D1, and clones undetected at baseline were assigned a pseudocount of 0.5. Clones with 0 or 1 copy at C1D1 were defined as singleton clones, while clones with 2 or more copies were defined as non-singleton clones. Clones expanded in unsorted samples were assigned a CD4+, CD8+ or unknown annotation through matching of protein sequences in sorted samples from the same patient. Diversity changes from C1D1 to C4D1 were tested in paired samples using Wilcoxon tests. Entries here come from immuneACCESS through TCRdb and include only in-frame sequences with V and J called. Some clones fail to appear in such tables; in the studies checked, an unresolved V gene covers under half of the shortfall, and the cause of the remainder is unknown. That table furnishes V, J and clone size, whereas the DNA furnished D and trimming. The sample records 30,000 or so clones, about 80% of which are singletons. The ten largest clones add up to about 17% of the sample.

Per the publication, the time point label means: cycle 4 day 1 (C4D1), after less than 7 weeks of nivolumab. All trial patients had relapsed after autologous stem cell transplantation, with cohorts A, B and C differing in prior brentuximab vedotin exposure. The trial cohort included 55 to 65 patients with relapsed/refractory classical Hodgkin lymphoma, and each patient had a best overall response of complete response, partial response or progressive disease. Single-agent nivolumab was administered to trial patients in the multi-cohort phase II CheckMate 205 trial. An independent review committee assessed best overall response by applying the 2007 International Working Group response criteria. Trial PBMCs were obtained immediately prior to nivolumab initiation (C1D1) and on therapy at cycle 2 day 1 and cycle 4 day 1. Peripheral blood was collected in 8 mL Vacutainer Cell Preparation Tubes, from which PBMCs were isolated by centrifugation and then cryopreserved.

The sequenced sample was peripheral blood mononuclear cells (PBMCs), obtained before the fourth cycle of nivolumab. This clonotype was obtained from a human donor with classical Hodgkin lymphoma. Recombination joined TRBV5-1 with TRBJ2-1; the central 8 bases match TRBD2. The DNA reads as follows: TGCGCCAGCAGCGGAAGTAGCGGGATGAATGAGCAGTTCTTC. This sequence encodes CASSGSSGMNEQFF.